These 32 T cell receptor beta chains were sequenced from one sample in a study of blood T cell repertoires in COVID-19 (dated by TCRdb to the early 2020s). Library preparation employed the immunoSEQ multiplex PCR assay. Imported from immuneACCESS, the table was reduced by TCRdb to in-frame sequences with V and J called. These copies leave out some clones; in studies compared against another copy, an unresolved V gene accounts for under half, and the cause of the remainder is not known. This sample lists 80,000 to 100,000 clones; around 90% were detected once. The biggest ten clones account for roughly 1.5% of the sample. The source material was peripheral blood. These receptors all come from a human donor with active COVID-19. The donor label of this sample is uncertain.

The gene calls are TRBV5-4 and TRBJ1-2, with 10 bases that match TRBD1. Trimming took 2 bases from V and 2 from J; bases not matched to a gene: 9. The CDR3 is made up of 17 amino acids. The germline CDR1 and CDR2 sequences are SGHNT and YYREEE (reference sequence). CDR3 in amino acids: CASSLGTGTGVNYGYTF. The CDR3, as DNA: TGTGCCAGCAGCTTAGGCACCGGGACAGGGGTGAACTATGGCTACACCTTC.

This chain links TRBV18 with TRBJ2-2; 7 bases are a match to TRBD1. This CDR3 has 17 amino acids. V lost 3 bases, J lost 4 bases, and 11 bases stayed unmatched. The germline V gene encodes CDR1 KGHSH and CDR2 LQKENI. The chain's CDR3 is CASSPKVGQVFTGELFF. The CDR3 DNA follows: TGTGCCAGCTCACCTAAAGTCGGACAGGTTTTCACCGGGGAGCTGTTTTTT.

The CDR3 loop is CASSFGVSYEQYF. DNA for the CDR3: TGCGCCAGCAGCTTCGGGGTATCCTACGAGCAGTACTTC. The gene calls are TRBV5-1 and TRBJ2-7, with D perhaps matching TRBD2 (5 bases). Germline lookup yields CDR1 SGHRS and CDR2 YFSETQ. This CDR3 has 13 amino acids. Between the trimmed V and J ends, which lost 2 bases and 1 base, there was a span of 7 bases. The complete variable domain, with remaining parts taken from reference TRBV5-1 and TRBJ2-7, reads KAGVTQTPRYLIKTRGQQVTLSCSPISGHRSVSWYQQTPGQGLQFLFEYFSETQRNKGNFPGRFSGRQFSNSRSEMNVSTLELGDSALYLCASSFGVSYEQYFGPGTRLTVT.

This chain uses TRBV3-1 (or the pseudogene TRBV3-2) with TRBJ2-5, with D perhaps TRBD2 (6 bases). The CDR3 length is 17 residues. From germline, CDR1 is LGHDT and CDR2 YNNKEL (reference sequence). The germline V and J ends were trimmed by 2 bases and 5 bases, with 21 bases remaining between them. The CDR3 region has the DNA TGTGCCAGCAGCCAAAGGGCCCGGGACTTGATTCGGGAGACCCAGTACTTC. Protein product: CASSQRARDLIRETQYF.

The gene calls are TRBV19 and TRBJ1-5, with D unclear. V lost 5 bases to trimming and J lost 2 bases, with 10 bases between them. The CDR3 length is 14 residues. Germline CDR1 and CDR2: LNHDA and SQIVND (reference sequence). The CDR3 nucleotides read TGTGCCAGTAGTTTCCAGAAAGGCAATCAGCCCCAGCATTTT. Amino acids: CASSFQKGNQPQHF.

The chain recombines TRBV7-2 with TRBJ1-3; TRBD1 matches at 7 bases. Germline CDR1 is SGHTA and CDR2 is FQGNSA. V lost 0 bases, J lost 0 bases, and 5 bases stayed unmatched. The CDR3 has 17 amino acids. The CDR3, as DNA: TGTGCCAGCAGCTTAGCGCAGGGGGAACTCTCTGGAAACACCATATATTTT. It translates to CASSLAQGELSGNTIYF.

This rearrangement joins TRBV6-2 or TRBV6-3 to TRBJ2-1; 15 bases align to TRBD2. Germline CDR1 is MNHEY and CDR2 is SVGEGT. This CDR3 is 19 amino acids long. The V and J ends lost 6 bases and 0 bases, in that order; junction bases with no gene match: 9. CDR3 sequence: CASSTPGLAGGSSYNEQFF. The CDR3 region has the DNA TGTGCCAGCAGCACGCCGGGACTAGCGGGGGGTAGCTCCTACAATGAGCAGTTCTTC.

The V and J genes are TRBV15 and TRBJ1-1, with D possibly TRBD1 on 5 matching bases. Trimming left V 0 bases short and J 8 bases short, with 19 bases between. This CDR3 comprises 16 residues. Per germline, CDR1 LNHNV and CDR2 YYDKDF (reference sequence). Here the CDR3 reads CATSRDWTSRGGEAFF. In nucleotides, the CDR3 is TGTGCCACCAGCAGAGATTGGACTAGTAGGGGAGGAGAAGCTTTCTTT. Full variable domain (outside the CDR3, taken from reference TRBV15 and TRBJ1-1): DAMVIQNPRYQVTQFGKPVTLSCSQTLNHNVMYWYQQKSSQAPKLLFHYYDKDFNNEADTPDNFQSRRPNTSFCFLDIRSPGLGDTAMYLCATSRDWTSRGGEAFFGQGTRLTVV.

CDR3 coding DNA: TGTGCCAGCAGTGCAAGCGGGGGGGGTTACAATGAGCAGTTCTTC. Its protein is CASSASGGGYNEQFF. V and J are TRBV3-1 (or the pseudogene TRBV3-2) and TRBJ2-1; 10 bases agree with TRBD2. The CDR3 extends over 15 amino acids. Germline CDR1 and CDR2: LGHDT and YNNKEL (reference sequence). V gave up 6 bases and J gave up 4 bases; unmatched junction bases: 6.

This clone showed up just once. The gene calls are TRBV10-1 and TRBJ2-5; no clear D. CDR1 is WNHNN, CDR2 SYGVQD, per germline (reference sequence). V was shortened by 6 bases and J by 3 bases, with 5 bases between the two germline ends. The length of the CDR3 is 11 residues. The DNA for the CDR3 is TGCGCCAGCAGCAGAAAAGAGACCCAGTACTTC. Protein sequence: CASSRKETQYF.

V gene TRBV12-5 combines with J gene TRBJ1-4; D might be TRBD1 (5 bases). The CDR3 spans 13 residues. V was cut by 8 bases and J by 7 bases, with 14 bases left in between. Germline assignment: CDR1 LGHNT and CDR2 FRNRAP. This chain's CDR3 is CASRGGWTEKLFF. The CDR3, as DNA: TGTGCTAGTCGGGGGGGGTGGACTGAAAAACTGTTTTTT.

This chain connects TRBV5-1 to TRBJ1-1, with D tentatively TRBD1 (6 bases). The ends were cut back, 0 bases at V and 0 bases at J, with 9 bases in the middle. This CDR3 spans 15 amino acids. Germline CDR1 and CDR2: SGHRS and YFSETQ. The CDR3 is CASSLDGQLNTEAFF. The CDR3 nucleotides read TGCGCCAGCAGCTTGGACGGACAGTTGAACACTGAAGCTTTCTTT.

The chain employs TRBV27 and TRBJ1-6; the match to TRBD1 covers 7 bases. After removal of 4 bases from V and 5 bases from J, the junction contained 2 bases not matched to a gene. The CDR3 covers 14 residues. The germline CDR1 and CDR2 sequences are MNHEY and SMNVEV (reference sequence). The CDR3 DNA is TGTGCCAGCAGTTCGGGACAGCATAATTCACCCCTCCACTTT. Translated: CASSSGQHNSPLHF.

This chain connects TRBV7-7 to TRBJ1-1, with D maybe TRBD1 (6 bases). The CDR3 has 14 amino acids. Trimming left V 5 bases short and J 7 bases short, with 17 bases between. Germline CDR1 reads SSHAT; CDR2 reads FNYEAQ (reference sequence). This chain's CDR3 is CASSPISQGSEAFF. For the CDR3, the DNA is TGTGCCAGCAGCCCAATCTCTCAGGGGAGTGAAGCTTTCTTT. Looking up the rest from reference TRBV7-7 and TRBJ1-1 gives the full variable domain: GAGVSQSPRYKVTKRGQDVTLRCDPISSHATLYWYQQALGQGPEFLTYFNYEAQPDKSGLPSDRFSAERPEGSISTLTIQRTEQRDSAMYRCASSPISQGSEAFFGQGTRLTVV.

J is TRBJ2-7 and V is TRBV12-3 or TRBV12-4; TRBD2 matches 7 bases. Losses at the gene ends were 6 bases for V and 0 bases for J; bases not matched to a gene: 2. CDR3 length equals 13 residues. CDR3 nucleotide sequence: TGTGCCAGCAGCAGGGACTACTCCTACGAGCAGTACTTC. This sequence encodes CASSRDYSYEQYF.

The J gene is TRBJ1-3, the V gene TRBV9; D may be TRBD1 (5 bases). V was pared by 4 bases and J by 0 bases, with 11 bases between. The length of the CDR3 is 15 residues. In germline, CDR1 is SGDLS, CDR2 YYNGEE. The CDR3 nucleotides read TGTGCCAGCAGCCCCCCGGGGGTCTCTGGAAACACCATATATTTT. Translated: CASSPPGVSGNTIYF. The full variable domain, with the rest looked up from reference TRBV9 and TRBJ1-3, is DSGVTQTPKHLITATGQRVTLRCSPRSGDLSVYWYQQSLDQGLQFLIQYYNGEERAKGNILERFSAQQFPDLHSELNLSSLELGDSALYFCASSPPGVSGNTIYFGEGSWLTVV.

The chain is built from TRBV18 and TRBJ1-3; D not certain. The CDR3 spans 14 residues. Germline lookup yields CDR1 KGHSH and CDR2 LQKENI. Trimming took 4 bases from V and 0 from J, leaving 7 bases between them. The CDR3 sequence: CASSRDFSGNTIYF. The CDR3 DNA reads TGTGCCAGCTCACGCGACTTCTCTGGAAACACCATATATTTT.

This chain links TRBV7-2 with TRBJ2-3; TRBD1 matches at 9 bases. The CDR3 is made up of 13 amino acids. Trimming took 4 bases from V and 6 from J; bases not matched to a gene: 2. The germline V gene has CDR1 SGHTA and CDR2 FQGNSA. CDR3 sequence: CASSSGQGDTQYF. CDR3 nucleotide sequence: TGTGCCAGCAGCTCGGGACAGGGCGATACGCAGTATTTT.

The V call is TRBV4-2, the J call TRBJ2-2, with D perhaps TRBD2 (5 bases). The length of the CDR3 is 16 residues. In germline, CDR1 is LGHNA, CDR2 YNFKEQ. Trimming took off 4 bases at V and 2 bases at J, with 14 bases between the two ends. The CDR3 nucleotides read TGTGCCAGCAGCCCCAATCCGGGAACAAACACCGGGGAGCTGTTTTTT. Encoded protein: CASSPNPGTNTGELFF.

The rearrangement joins TRBV24-1 to TRBJ2-3, with D maybe TRBD1 (5 bases). CDR3 size: 16 residues. Trimming stripped 3 bases from V and 0 bases from J, with 12 bases between. Germline V CDR1 and CDR2: KGHDR, SFDVKD. CDR3 region: CATSDRRGGSTDTQYF. For the CDR3, the DNA is TGTGCCACCAGTGATCGAAGGGGCGGTAGCACAGATACGCAGTATTTT.

This clone was found once. V and J are TRBV7-2 and TRBJ2-2; a possible D gene is TRBD2 (6 bases). Germline loops: CDR1 SGHTA, CDR2 FQGNSA. V was shortened by 5 bases and J by 0 bases, with 10 bases between the two germline ends. This CDR3 comprises 15 residues. The CDR3 nucleotides read TGTGCCAGCAGCAGGGACTCAACGAACACCGGGGAGCTGTTTTTT. It specifies CASSRDSTNTGELFF.

Only a few counts were recorded for this clone. The chain links TRBV11-2 to TRBJ1-1; TRBD1 is a possible D gene (5 bases). Trimming removed 3 bases at V and 1 base at J, with 6 bases between. Germline values: CDR1 SGHAT, CDR2 FQNNGV. The CDR3 consists of 13 residues. The CDR3 nucleotides are TGTGCCAGCAGCTTTCAGGGGAACACTGAAGCTTTCTTT. It encodes CASSFQGNTEAFF.

A single count supports this clone. The chain recombines TRBV29-1 with TRBJ2-2; D not resolved. This CDR3 region has 12 residues. Looked up from germline, CDR1 is SQVTM and CDR2 is ANQGSEA. Trimming cost V 4 bases and J 2 bases, with 5 bases left between them. DNA of the CDR3: TGCAGCGTTGCCCAAAACACCGGGGAGCTGTTTTTT. Its translation: CSVAQNTGELFF.

The chain employs TRBV27 and TRBJ1-2, with 7 positions matching TRBD1. J was trimmed by 8 bases and V by 2 bases; bases with no gene match: 11. The CDR3 extends over 15 amino acids. Germline lookup yields CDR1 MNHEY and CDR2 SMNVEV (reference sequence). CDR3 protein: CASSLRDSPFRGYTF. For the CDR3, the DNA is TGTGCCAGCAGTTTAAGGGACAGCCCCTTCCGGGGCTACACCTTC.

The V and J genes are TRBV5-4 and TRBJ1-6; 7 nucleotides line up with TRBD1. After removal of 4 bases from V and 5 bases from J, the junction contained 6 bases not matched to a gene. Germline loops: CDR1 SGHNT, CDR2 YYREEE (reference sequence). The CDR3 totals 15 residues. This chain's CDR3 is CASSLVGTDNSPLHF. CDR3 DNA: TGTGCCAGCAGCCTTGTCGGGACAGATAATTCACCCCTCCACTTT.

The V and J genes are TRBV4-3 and TRBJ2-3; TRBD1 agrees at 8 bases. The CDR3 is made up of 17 amino acids. CDR1 is LGHNA and CDR2 is YSLEER in the germline V gene. Trimming removed 0 bases from V and 4 bases from J; junction bases left unmatched: 9. This CDR3 is CASSQDRDRLEADTQYF. In DNA, the CDR3 is TGCGCCAGCAGCCAAGATAGGGACAGGCTTGAGGCAGATACGCAGTATTTT.

This rearrangement joins TRBV5-1 to TRBJ2-2, with D unresolved. V shed 1 base and J shed 8 bases, with 9 bases lying between them. This CDR3 is built from 13 residues. The germline CDR1 and CDR2 sequences are SGHRS and YFSETQ. The CDR3 nucleotides are TGCGCCAGCAGCTTGCCGGTGTCGGGGGAGCTGTTTTTT. This sequence encodes CASSLPVSGELFF.

This clone was counted once. The chain couples TRBV7-8 to TRBJ2-7, with 9 nucleotides matching TRBD1. Germline V gene sequence: CDR1 SGHVS, CDR2 FQNEAQ. Trimming at V came to 5 bases and at J to 0 bases, leaving 5 bases not matched to a gene. This CDR3 has 15 residues. The CDR3 spells CASSHWTGASYEQYF. In nucleotides, the CDR3 is TGTGCCAGCAGCCATTGGACAGGGGCCTCCTACGAGCAGTACTTC.

V gene TRBV24-1 combines with J gene TRBJ2-5; 11 positions match TRBD2. V trimming: 5 bases; J trimming: 2 bases; junction bases outside the gene matches: 6. This CDR3 comprises 16 residues. CDR1 and CDR2 (germline): KGHDR, SFDVKD. The CDR3 reads CATSGASGGHQETQYF. CDR3 coding DNA: TGTGCCACCAGTGGTGCTAGCGGGGGGCATCAAGAGACCCAGTACTTC.

This clone was seen a single time. The V and J genes are TRBV12-3 or TRBV12-4 and TRBJ1-5; tentatively, D is TRBD1 (6 bases). The V gene lost 5 bases and the J gene lost 8 bases, with 13 bases spanning the gap. The CDR3 consists of 13 residues. CDR3 in DNA: TGTGCCAGCAGTGGCCCACAGGGAAAGCCCCAGCATTTT. This encodes CASSGPQGKPQHF.

The chain combines TRBV6-6 with TRBJ2-5; 16 nucleotides match TRBD2. Trimming took 8 bases from V and 4 from J; bases not matched to a gene: 4. CDR3 length: 15 amino acids. The germline CDR1 and CDR2 sequences are MNHNY and SVGAGI (reference sequence). The CDR3, as DNA: TGTGCCAGCGCCGGGACTAGCGGGGGGGTAGAGACCCAGTACTTC. This codes for CASAGTSGGVETQYF.

This chain joins TRBV6-5 and TRBJ1-4, with 8 bases identical to TRBD1. Germline V lookup: CDR1 MNHEY, CDR2 SVGAGI. This CDR3 has 14 residues. J lost 7 bases, V lost 5 bases, and 6 bases had no gene match. CDR3 in amino acids: CASSPGGAGEKLFF. CDR3 nucleotide sequence: TGTGCCAGCAGTCCAGGGGGCGCGGGTGAAAAACTGTTTTTT.